This is a list of T cell receptor beta chains from one sample in a study of T cell repertoires in aging, cancer and after chemotherapy. Using its own MiXCR run on the multiplex PCR reads, TCRdb lists one record per CDR3 protein. This repertoire shows roughly 4,200 distinct CDR3 sequences, about a quarter found once; its top ten account for 33%. Sequencing input: blood. These TCRs come from a human donor with a blood cancer. CDR3s include the opening cysteine and the closing phenylalanine or tryptophan. D genes are given only for firm matches. Part of the rows lack a size; the others show once, few, many or a class for expanded clones.

d_call clone_size j_call v_call cdr3_aa cdr3_nt
. . TRBJ2-7 TRBV7-9 CASSLAVRLEQYF TGTGCCAGCAGCTTGGCGGTACGACTCGAGCAGTACTTC
TRBD2 once TRBJ2-1 TRBV7-9 CASSFGGREQFF TGTGCCAGCAGCTTCGGCGGGAGGGAGCAGTTCTTC
TRBD2 few TRBJ2-1 TRBV20-1 CSARDGTSGQNEQFF TGCAGTGCTAGAGATGGGACTAGCGGCCAGAATGAGCAGTTCTTC
TRBD1 . TRBJ1-2 TRBV5-5 CASSSLGRGLGGYTF TGTGCCAGCAGCTCCTTAGGGAGGGGGCTTGGGGGCTACACCTTC
. . TRBJ1-2 TRBV30 CAWNPLDRNYGYTF TGTGCCTGGAATCCACTAGACAGGAACTATGGCTACACCTTC
TRBD2 medium-sized TRBJ2-2 TRBV6-1 CASITSGRATGELFF TGTGCCAGCATCACTAGCGGGAGGGCCACCGGGGAGCTGTTTTTT
TRBD1 . TRBJ1-1 TRBV6-1 CAGKGAGNTEAFF TGTGCCGGCAAGGGGGCAGGGAACACTGAAGCTTTCTTT
TRBD2 . TRBJ2-1 TRBV28 CASSSSGSAGYNEQFF TGTGCCAGCAGTTCTAGCGGGAGCGCTGGCTACAATGAGCAGTTCTTC
. . TRBJ1-4 TRBV18 CASSQTTVGEKLFF TGTGCCAGCTCCCAAACTACCGTAGGGGAAAAACTGTTTTTT
TRBD1 . TRBJ2-1 TRBV5-1 CASVAGTGEYNEQFF TGCGCCAGCGTTGCCGGGACAGGGGAGTACAATGAGCAGTTCTTC
TRBD2 few TRBJ2-1 TRBV5-1 CASSLGTTSYNEQFF TGCGCCAGCAGCTTAGGGACTACCTCCTACAATGAGCAGTTCTTC
. . TRBJ2-3 TRBV5-5 CASWGGDLYTDTQYF TGCGCCAGCTGGGGCGGGGACCTTTACACAGATACGCAGTATTTT
TRBD2 few TRBJ2-7 TRBV6-2/TRBV6-3 CASSDTLLTSGQYEQYF TGTGCCAGCAGTGACACTCTTCTGACTAGCGGCCAATACGAGCAGTACTTC
. medium-sized TRBJ1-5 TRBV27 CASSLDSSQPQHF TGTGCCAGCAGTTTGGACTCCAGTCAGCCCCAGCATTTT
TRBD2 once TRBJ2-7 TRBV7-4 CASSLGLAGGIFSYEQYF TGTGCCAGCAGCTTAGGACTAGCGGGAGGGATCTTCTCCTACGAGCAGTACTTC
. . TRBJ1-4 TRBV18 CASSRTTVGEKLFF TGTGCCAGCTCCCGAACTACCGTAGGGGAAAAACTGTTTTTT
TRBD1 few TRBJ2-7 TRBV18 CASSPWGGQGAQRGAYEQYF TGTGCCAGCTCACCTTGGGGCGGACAGGGGGCACAAAGAGGGGCCTACGAGCAGTACTTC
. few TRBJ2-3 TRBV5-8 CASSFGEWADTQYF TGTGCCAGCAGCTTTGGGGAGTGGGCAGATACGCAGTATTTT
. medium-sized TRBJ2-3 TRBV15 CATSVSKGEGRDTQYF TGTGCCACCAGCGTCAGCAAGGGGGAGGGCCGGGATACGCAGTATTTT
. . TRBJ2-5 TRBV5-4 CASSTGQQETQYF TGTGCCAGCAGCACCGGACAACAAGAGACCCAGTACTTC
TRBD2 . TRBJ2-5 TRBV5-4 CASSAGGADKETQYF TGTGCCAGCAGCGCGGGGGGGGCGGATAAAGAGACCCAGTACTTC
TRBD1 . TRBJ2-1 TRBV9 CASSVEGANNEQFF TGTGCCAGCAGCGTAGAGGGGGCAAACAATGAGCAGTTCTTC
TRBD1 medium-sized TRBJ1-6 TRBV4-1 CASSQNPTGSNSPLHF TGCGCCAGCAGCCAAAACCCGACAGGGTCAAATTCACCCCTCCACTTT
. . TRBJ2-4 TRBV6-1 CASTYRDRGTSGENIQYF TGTGCCAGCACCTACCGGGACAGGGGGACTAGCGGAGAAAACATTCAGTACTTC
. . TRBJ1-1 TRBV29-1 CSVARQTNTEAFF TGCAGCGTTGCAAGACAGACAAACACTGAAGCTTTCTTT
. . TRBJ2-1 TRBV15 CATSRDLTSSYNEQFF TGTGCCACCAGCAGAGATTTGACGAGCTCCTACAATGAGCAGTTCTTC
. . TRBJ2-7 TRBV7-4 CASSRLRQYEQYF TGTGCCAGCAGCCGTCTTCGACAATACGAGCAGTACTTC
. few TRBJ1-5 TRBV18 CASTPRVITAADNQPQHF TGTGCCAGCACCCCTAGGGTTATTACCGCGGCGGACAATCAGCCCCAGCATTTT
TRBD1 few TRBJ2-3 TRBV11-2 CASSAGTGSPFRDTQYF TGTGCCAGCAGCGCCGGGACAGGGAGCCCCTTCAGGGATACGCAGTATTTT
TRBD2 medium-sized TRBJ2-3 TRBV5-4 CASSLYGLAGATDTQYF TGTGCCAGCAGCTTGTATGGGCTAGCGGGCGCCACAGATACGCAGTATTTT
. . TRBJ2-5 TRBV12-3/TRBV12-4 CASSSGTTKTQYF TGTGCCAGCAGTTCCGGGACCACAAAGACCCAGTACTTC
. . TRBJ2-5 TRBV5-1 CASSLYASDSSYQETQYF TGCGCCAGCAGCTTGTATGCCAGCGATTCTAGCTACCAAGAGACCCAGTACTTC
. large TRBJ2-7 TRBV27 CASSLAQAYEQYF TGTGCCAGCAGTTTAGCACAGGCCTACGAGCAGTACTTC
. medium-sized TRBJ2-5 TRBV5-6 CASSLVISGGQETQYF TGTGCCAGCAGCTTGGTGATTAGCGGCGGCCAAGAGACCCAGTACTTC
. medium-sized TRBJ1-1 TRBV30 CAWSVRDVAFF TGTGCCTGGAGTGTACGGGACGTGGCTTTCTTT
. . TRBJ2-7 TRBV20-1 CSARPGTRAHEQYF TGCAGTGCTAGGCCCGGGACACGCGCCCACGAGCAGTACTTC
. large TRBJ2-3 TRBV27 CASSFQGSSTDTQYF TGTGCCAGCAGTTTTCAAGGGAGCAGCACAGATACGCAGTATTTT
TRBD2 few TRBJ2-1 TRBV7-3 CASSLIGLANDEQFF TGTGCCAGCAGCTTAATAGGACTAGCGAACGATGAGCAGTTCTTC
TRBD1 few TRBJ1-4 TRBV6-5 CASSSGTGAEKLFF TGTGCCAGCAGTTCCGGGACAGGGGCTGAAAAACTGTTTTTT
. medium-sized TRBJ2-1 TRBV5-6 CASSTGGDYNEQFF TGTGCCAGCAGCACGGGCGGGGATTACAATGAGCAGTTCTTC
. medium-sized TRBJ2-3 TRBV5-4 CASSPGRAGSTDTQYF TGTGCCAGCAGCCCCGGACGCGCAGGGTCTACAGATACGCAGTATTTT
. few TRBJ2-7 TRBV20-1 CSAKRRYSREEQYF TGCAGTGCTAAACGGCGGTATTCCCGTGAGGAGCAGTACTTC
TRBD1 few TRBJ2-7 TRBV5-1 CASSLTGQGYEQYF TGCGCCAGCAGCTTGACAGGACAGGGTTACGAGCAGTACTTC